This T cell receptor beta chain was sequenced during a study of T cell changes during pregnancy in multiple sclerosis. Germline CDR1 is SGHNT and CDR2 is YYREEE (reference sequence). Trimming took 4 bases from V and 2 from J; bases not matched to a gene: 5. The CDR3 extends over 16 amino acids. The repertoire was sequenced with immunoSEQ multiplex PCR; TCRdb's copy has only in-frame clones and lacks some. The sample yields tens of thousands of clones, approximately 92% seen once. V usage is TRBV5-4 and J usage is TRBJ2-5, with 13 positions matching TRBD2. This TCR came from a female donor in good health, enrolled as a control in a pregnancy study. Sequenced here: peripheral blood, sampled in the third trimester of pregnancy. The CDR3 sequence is CASSPGLAGDQETQYF. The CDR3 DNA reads TGTGCCAGCAGCCCAGGACTAGCGGGAGATCAAGAGACCCAGTACTTC.